Described below is a single T cell receptor (beta chain) sequence and its context. Its cognate antigen is unknown. Germline CDR1 reads LGHNT; CDR2 reads FRNRAP. The CDR3 is made up of 20 amino acids. V gave up 1 base and J gave up 1 base, with 23 bases separating them. Naive CD8 cells lacked CD45RO and underwent positive selection for CCR7, leaving out terminally differentiated effector memory CD45RA+ cells. It was about 210 ng DNA, approximately 28,000 T cell genomes, that sorted-subset replicate PCRs used. The repertoire was sequenced with immunoSEQ multiplex PCR; TCRdb's copy has only in-frame clones and lacks some. The sample has approximately 840,000 clones; around 96% are singletons. These data originate in a study of shared clonotypes between healthy human individuals. Study observations and caveats: Larger estimated richness was generally recorded for naive subsets relative to memory subsets.

Sequenced: naive CD8+ T cells sorted from blood. This TCR derives from a man aged 25 to 40 in good health. This chain joins TRBV12-5 and TRBJ2-1; the D gene could be TRBD1 or TRBD2 (5 bases each). This chain's CDR3 is CASGLGEPNPTAKSYNEQFF. The CDR3 bases are TGTGCTAGTGGTTTGGGGGAGCCCAATCCGACAGCCAAATCCTACAATGAGCAGTTCTTC.